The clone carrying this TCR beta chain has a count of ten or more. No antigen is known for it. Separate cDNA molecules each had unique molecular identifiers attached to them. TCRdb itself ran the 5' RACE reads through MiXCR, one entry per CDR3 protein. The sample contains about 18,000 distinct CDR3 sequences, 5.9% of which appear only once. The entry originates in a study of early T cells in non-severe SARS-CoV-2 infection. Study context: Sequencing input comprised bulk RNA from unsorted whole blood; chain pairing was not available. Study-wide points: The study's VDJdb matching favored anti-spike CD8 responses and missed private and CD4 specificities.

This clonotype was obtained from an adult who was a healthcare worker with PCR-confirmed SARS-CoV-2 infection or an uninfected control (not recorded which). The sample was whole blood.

The CDR3 coding sequence is TGTGCCAGCAGCCCCCGCAGCAGAGACCTTAGCTCCTACGAGCAGTACTTC. Protein sequence: CASSPRSRDLSSYEQYF. The genes are TRBV14 and TRBJ2-7; D gene uncertain. Germline V gives CDR1 SGHDN, CDR2 FVKESK. CDR3 length: 17 residues. The V and J ends lost 4 bases and 0 bases respectively, with 19 bases between them.